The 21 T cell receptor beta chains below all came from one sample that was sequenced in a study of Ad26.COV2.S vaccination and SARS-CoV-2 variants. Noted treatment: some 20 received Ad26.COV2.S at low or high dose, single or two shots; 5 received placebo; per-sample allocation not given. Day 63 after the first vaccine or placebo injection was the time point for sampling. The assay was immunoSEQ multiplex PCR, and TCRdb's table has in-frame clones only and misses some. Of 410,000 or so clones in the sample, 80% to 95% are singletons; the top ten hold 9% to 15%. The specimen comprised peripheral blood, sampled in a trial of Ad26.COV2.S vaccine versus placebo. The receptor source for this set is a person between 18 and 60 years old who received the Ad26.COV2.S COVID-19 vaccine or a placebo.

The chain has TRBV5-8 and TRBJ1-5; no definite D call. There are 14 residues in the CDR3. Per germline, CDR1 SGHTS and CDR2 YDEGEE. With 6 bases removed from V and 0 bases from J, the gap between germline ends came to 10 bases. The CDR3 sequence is CASTAVNSNQPQHF. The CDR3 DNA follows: TGTGCCAGCACGGCGGTAAATAGCAATCAGCCCCAGCATTTT.

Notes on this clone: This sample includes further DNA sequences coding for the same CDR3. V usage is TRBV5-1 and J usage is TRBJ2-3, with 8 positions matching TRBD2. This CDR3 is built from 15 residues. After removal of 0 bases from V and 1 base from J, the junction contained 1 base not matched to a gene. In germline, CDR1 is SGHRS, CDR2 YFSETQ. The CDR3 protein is CASSLDGRGTDTQYF. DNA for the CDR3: TGCGCCAGCAGCTTGGACGGGAGGGGCACAGATACGCAGTATTTT.

The CDR3 sequence: CASRPGLNTGELFF. The CDR3 DNA reads as TGTGCCAGCAGGCCGGGACTGAACACCGGGGAGCTGTTTTTT. The chain has TRBV2 and TRBJ2-2; tentatively, D is TRBD2 (6 bases). The CDR3 runs 14 residues. V lost 6 bases and J lost 1, with 9 bases in between. The germline V gene has CDR1 SNHLY and CDR2 FYNNEI.

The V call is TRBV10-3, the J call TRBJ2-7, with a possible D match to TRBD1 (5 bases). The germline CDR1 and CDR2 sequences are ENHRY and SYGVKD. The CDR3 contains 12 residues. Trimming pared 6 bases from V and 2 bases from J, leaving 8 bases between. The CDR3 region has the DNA TGTGCCATCAGCGAGACAGCCTACGAGCAGTACTTC. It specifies CAISETAYEQYF.

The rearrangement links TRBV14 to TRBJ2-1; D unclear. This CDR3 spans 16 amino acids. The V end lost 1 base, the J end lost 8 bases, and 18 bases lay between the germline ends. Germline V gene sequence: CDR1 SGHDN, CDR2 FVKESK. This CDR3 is CASSQVGFREVDEQFF. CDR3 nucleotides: TGTGCCAGCAGCCAAGTTGGCTTTAGAGAAGTAGATGAGCAGTTCTTC.

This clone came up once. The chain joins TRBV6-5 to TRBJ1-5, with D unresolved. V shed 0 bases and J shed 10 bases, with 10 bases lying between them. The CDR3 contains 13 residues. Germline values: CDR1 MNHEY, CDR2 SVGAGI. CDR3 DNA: TGTGCCAGCAGTTACTCGGAAGGGAACCCCCAGCATTTT. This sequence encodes CASSYSEGNPQHF.

The CDR3 sequence is CASSQTGTSGSRETQYF. Written as DNA, the CDR3 is TGTGCCAGCAGCCAAACCGGGACTAGCGGGAGTCGAGAGACCCAGTACTTC. The chain has TRBV3-1 (or the pseudogene TRBV3-2) and TRBJ2-5; 14 bases are shared with TRBD2. CDR1 is LGHDT, CDR2 YNNKEL, per germline (reference sequence). The CDR3 consists of 17 residues. Trimming took 2 bases from V and 4 from J; bases not matched to a gene: 6.

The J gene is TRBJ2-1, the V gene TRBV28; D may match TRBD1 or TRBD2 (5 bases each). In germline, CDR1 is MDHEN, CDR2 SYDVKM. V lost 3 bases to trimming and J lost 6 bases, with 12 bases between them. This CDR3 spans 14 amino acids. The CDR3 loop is CASSFRGPTNEQFF. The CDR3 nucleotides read TGTGCCAGCAGTTTCCGGGGACCCACCAATGAGCAGTTCTTC.

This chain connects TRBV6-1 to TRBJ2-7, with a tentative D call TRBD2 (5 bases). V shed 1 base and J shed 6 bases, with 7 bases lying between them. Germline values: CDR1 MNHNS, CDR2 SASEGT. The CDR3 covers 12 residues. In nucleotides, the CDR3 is TGTGCCAGCAGTGAAGTCCGGGGCGAGCAGTACTTC. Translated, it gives CASSEVRGEQYF.

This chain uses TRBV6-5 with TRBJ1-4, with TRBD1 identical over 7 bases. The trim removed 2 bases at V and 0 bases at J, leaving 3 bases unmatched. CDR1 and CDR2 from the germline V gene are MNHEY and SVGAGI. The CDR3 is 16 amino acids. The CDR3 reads CASSYGTEATNEKLFF. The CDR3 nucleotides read TGTGCCAGCAGTTACGGGACAGAAGCAACTAATGAAAAACTGTTTTTT.

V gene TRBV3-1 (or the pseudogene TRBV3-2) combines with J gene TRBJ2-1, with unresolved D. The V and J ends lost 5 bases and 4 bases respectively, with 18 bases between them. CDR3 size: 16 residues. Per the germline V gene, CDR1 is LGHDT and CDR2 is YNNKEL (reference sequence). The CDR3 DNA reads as TGTGCCAGCAGCTCCTCTGGGGTCCCCGGTTACAATGAGCAGTTCTTC. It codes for CASSSSGVPGYNEQFF.

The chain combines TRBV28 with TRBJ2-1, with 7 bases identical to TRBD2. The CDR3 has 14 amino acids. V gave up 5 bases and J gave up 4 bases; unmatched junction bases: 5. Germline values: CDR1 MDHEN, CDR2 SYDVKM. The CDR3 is CASSLASGYNEQFF. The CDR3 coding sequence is TGTGCCAGCAGTCTCGCTAGCGGTTACAATGAGCAGTTCTTC.

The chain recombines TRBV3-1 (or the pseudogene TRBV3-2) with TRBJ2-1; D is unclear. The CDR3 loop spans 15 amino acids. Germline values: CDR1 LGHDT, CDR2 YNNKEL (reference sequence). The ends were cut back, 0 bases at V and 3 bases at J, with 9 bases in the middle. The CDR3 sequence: CASSQDPLGYNEQFF. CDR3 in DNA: TGTGCCAGCAGCCAAGATCCCCTGGGCTACAATGAGCAGTTCTTC.

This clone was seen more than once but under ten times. DNA of the CDR3: TGTGCCAGCAGCTTGGGGGTACTAGCGGGTAGTACCAATGAGCAGTTCTTC. It encodes CASSLGVLAGSTNEQFF. The J gene is TRBJ2-1, the V gene TRBV5-8, with 9 bases identical to TRBD2. Losses at the gene ends were 0 bases for V and 6 bases for J; bases not matched to a gene: 10. CDR1 and CDR2 from the germline V gene are SGHTS and YDEGEE. This CDR3 comprises 17 residues. Supplemented by reference TRBV5-8 and TRBJ2-1, the full variable domain reads EAGVTQSPTHLIKTRGQQATLRCSPISGHTSVYWYQQALGLGLQFLLWYDEGEERNRGNFPPRFSGRQFPNYSSELNVNALELEDSALYLCASSLGVLAGSTNEQFFGPGTRLTVL.

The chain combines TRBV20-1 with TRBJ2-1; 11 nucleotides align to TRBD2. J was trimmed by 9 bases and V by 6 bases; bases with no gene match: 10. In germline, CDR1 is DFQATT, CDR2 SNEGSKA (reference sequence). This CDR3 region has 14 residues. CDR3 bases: TGCAGTGCCAGTATAGCGGGAGGGCCCCTTGAGCAGTTCTTC. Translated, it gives CSASIAGGPLEQFF.

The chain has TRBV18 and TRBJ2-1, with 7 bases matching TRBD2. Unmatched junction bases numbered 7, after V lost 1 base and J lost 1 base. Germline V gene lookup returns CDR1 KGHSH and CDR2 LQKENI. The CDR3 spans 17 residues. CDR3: CASSPLPTAGSYNEQFF. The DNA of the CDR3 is TGTGCCAGCTCACCACTCCCCACAGCGGGGTCCTACAATGAGCAGTTCTTC.

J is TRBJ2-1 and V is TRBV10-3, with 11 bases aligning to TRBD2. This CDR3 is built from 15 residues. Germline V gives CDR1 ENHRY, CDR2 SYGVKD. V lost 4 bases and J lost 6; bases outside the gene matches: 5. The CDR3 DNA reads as TGTGCCATCAGTGGTAGCGGGAGGGCCGTCAATGAGCAGTTCTTC. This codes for CAISGSGRAVNEQFF.

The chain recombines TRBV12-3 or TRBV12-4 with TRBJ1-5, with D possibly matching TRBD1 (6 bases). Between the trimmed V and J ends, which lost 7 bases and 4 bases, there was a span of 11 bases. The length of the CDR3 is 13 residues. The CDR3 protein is CASTFGQNQPQHF. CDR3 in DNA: TGTGCCAGCACCTTTGGACAGAATCAGCCCCAGCATTTT.

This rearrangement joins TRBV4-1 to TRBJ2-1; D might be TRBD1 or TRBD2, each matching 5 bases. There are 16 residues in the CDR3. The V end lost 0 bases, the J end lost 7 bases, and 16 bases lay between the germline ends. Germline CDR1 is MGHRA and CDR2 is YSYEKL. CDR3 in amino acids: CASSQDGTSSRNEQFF. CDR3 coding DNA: TGCGCCAGCAGCCAAGATGGGACGTCTAGTCGGAATGAGCAGTTCTTC.

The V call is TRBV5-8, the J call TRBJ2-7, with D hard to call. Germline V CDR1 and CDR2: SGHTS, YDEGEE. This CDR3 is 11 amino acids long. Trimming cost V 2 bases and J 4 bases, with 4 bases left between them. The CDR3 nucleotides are TGTGCCAGCAGCTTCCGGTACGAGCAGTACTTC. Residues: CASSFRYEQYF.

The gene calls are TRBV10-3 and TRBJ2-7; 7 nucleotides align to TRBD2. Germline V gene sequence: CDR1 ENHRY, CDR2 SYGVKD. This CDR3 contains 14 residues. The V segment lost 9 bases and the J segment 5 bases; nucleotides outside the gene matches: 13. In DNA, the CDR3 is TGTGCCATGGGCCGGGGGGAGAGACGCCACGAGCAGTACTTC. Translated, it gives CAMGRGERRHEQYF.